These 32 T cell receptor beta chains were all obtained from the same sample, sequenced in a study of cytomegalovirus exposure and HLA in healthy donors. Use of 60 Vbeta and 13 Jbeta primers characterized the PCR. Repertoires were generated with immunoSEQ multiplex PCR, while TCRdb's copy carries only in-frame clones and drops some. The sample data list tens of thousands of clones. The sample consisted of PBMCs. Every receptor here comes from a man between 18 and 35 years old in good health and CMV-seropositive.

The genes are TRBV25-1 and TRBJ1-5; 10 bases are shared with TRBD1. Germline loops: CDR1 MGHDK, CDR2 SYGVNS. V shed 8 bases and J 0 bases; nucleotides not matched to a gene: 7. This CDR3 contains 16 residues. CDR3 residues: CASSGQGFYSNQPQHF. The CDR3 bases are TGTGCCAGCTCGGGACAGGGGTTTTATAGCAATCAGCCCCAGCATTTT.

The V call is TRBV9, the J call TRBJ1-5; 10 nucleotides agree with TRBD1. The CDR3 is 16 amino acids. With 0 bases clipped from V and 5 bases from J, the junction kept 5 bases outside the gene matches. Germline assignment: CDR1 SGDLS and CDR2 YYNGEE. The CDR3 DNA sequence: TGTGCCAGCAGCGTAGGAGGTGGACAGGGGGATCAGCCCCAGCATTTT. This sequence encodes CASSVGGGQGDQPQHF.

The chain joins TRBV9 to TRBJ2-7; 7 bases fit TRBD2. The CDR3 covers 14 residues. Germline values: CDR1 SGDLS, CDR2 YYNGEE. The V segment lost 3 bases and the J segment 5 bases; nucleotides outside the gene matches: 8. CDR3 residues: CASSGRGLSDEQYF. In DNA, the CDR3 is TGTGCCAGCAGCGGTCGGGGACTATCTGACGAGCAGTACTTC.

The CDR3 spells CASSYLRQGATTEAFF. The CDR3 nucleotides read TGTGCCAGCAGTTACTTAAGGCAGGGGGCAACGACTGAAGCTTTCTTT. The gene calls are TRBV6-5 and TRBJ1-1, with 8 bases that match TRBD1. V shed 1 base and J 5 bases; nucleotides not matched to a gene: 9. Germline V gene lookup returns CDR1 MNHEY and CDR2 SVGAGI. The CDR3 extends over 16 amino acids.

The V gene is TRBV5-1, the J gene TRBJ2-3; 10 bases line up with TRBD1. The V segment lost 3 bases and the J segment 2 bases; nucleotides outside the gene matches: 6. The CDR3 length is 16 residues. Germline lookup yields CDR1 SGHRS and CDR2 YFSETQ. CDR3 in amino acids: CASSSGQGFFTDTQYF. Here the CDR3 DNA reads TGCGCCAGCAGCTCGGGACAGGGGTTTTTCACAGATACGCAGTATTTT.

The chain has TRBV11-2 and TRBJ1-5; D is perhaps TRBD1 (6 bases). Germline CDR1 SGHAT, CDR2 FQNNGV. This CDR3 region has 12 residues. Trimming cost V 3 bases and J 9 bases, with 9 bases left between them. This CDR3 reads CASSLVGGPQHF. The DNA for the CDR3 is TGTGCCAGCAGCTTGGTAGGGGGGCCCCAGCATTTT.

On this clone: Other nucleotide sequences from this sample produce the same CDR3. V gene TRBV18 combines with J gene TRBJ2-7; TRBD1 matches 7 bases. The trim removed 3 bases at V and 4 bases at J, leaving 9 bases unmatched. The CDR3 extends over 15 amino acids. Germline CDR1 KGHSH, CDR2 LQKENI. In DNA form, the CDR3 reads TGTGCCAGCTCACCTGGGACAGCGATCTTATACGAGCAGTACTTC. Its translation is CASSPGTAILYEQYF.

The chain recombines TRBV29-1 with TRBJ1-2; D gene uncertain. Trimming removed 7 bases from V and 4 bases from J, with 16 bases in between. Looked up from germline, CDR1 is SQVTM and CDR2 is ANQGSEA. This CDR3 region has 13 residues. CDR3 in DNA: TGCAGCGCCGCTAACGGGGATGGCTATGGCTACACCTTC. Translating gives CSAANGDGYGYTF.

The chain employs TRBV30 and TRBJ2-5; maybe TRBD2 (5 bases). V dropped 0 bases and J dropped 11 bases, with 16 bases sitting between them. The CDR3 has 13 residues. Germline values: CDR1 GTSNPN, CDR2 SVGIG (reference sequence). In DNA, the CDR3 is TGTGCCTGGAGTGTACTAGATGGGGATCAGCAGTACTTC. Its protein is CAWSVLDGDQQYF.

The rearrangement links TRBV7-9 to TRBJ2-2; 10 bases align to TRBD1. V lost 3 bases and J lost 6; bases outside the gene matches: 4. The CDR3 length is 15 residues. Germline CDR1 is SEHNR and CDR2 is FQNEAQ (reference sequence). In DNA form, the CDR3 reads TGTGCCAGCAGCTTTGACAGGGGGCTGGCCGGGGAGCTGTTTTTT. The encoded protein is CASSFDRGLAGELFF.

V and J are TRBV27 and TRBJ1-5; 8 nucleotides align to TRBD1. Germline V gene lookup returns CDR1 MNHEY and CDR2 SMNVEV (reference sequence). V was clipped by 6 bases and J by 0 bases; unmatched bases: 1. CDR3 length: 14 residues. The DNA for the CDR3 is TGTGCCAGCAGCACAGGGGGTAGCAATCAGCCCCAGCATTTT. This codes for CASSTGGSNQPQHF.

The gene calls are TRBV28 and TRBJ2-1; 7 positions match TRBD2. V trimming: 6 bases; J trimming: 8 bases; junction bases outside the gene matches: 10. This CDR3 has 14 amino acids. CDR1 MDHEN and CDR2 SYDVKM come from the germline V gene. CDR3 nucleotides: TGTGCCAGCAGCCAACGGGGGGAGGTCGATGAGCAGTTCTTC. Translation gives CASSQRGEVDEQFF.

The V and J genes are TRBV27 and TRBJ1-2, with 9 positions matching TRBD1. J gave up 5 bases and V 2 bases, and 3 bases lay outside the gene matches. Germline assignment: CDR1 MNHEY and CDR2 SMNVEV (reference sequence). The CDR3 contains 14 residues. The DNA for the CDR3 is TGTGCCAGCAGTTTAGGGACAGGGCAATATGGCTACACCTTC. Protein sequence: CASSLGTGQYGYTF.

The CDR3 here is CASSEEGAYQPQHF. CDR3 nucleotides: TGTGCCAGCAGTGAGGAGGGGGCTTATCAGCCCCAGCATTTT. This rearrangement joins TRBV6-1 to TRBJ1-5; the match to TRBD1 covers 7 bases. V shed 3 bases, J shed 5 bases, and the junction held 4 bases outside the gene matches. Looked up from germline, CDR1 is MNHNS and CDR2 is SASEGT. The CDR3 loop spans 14 amino acids.

The chain joins TRBV2 to TRBJ2-2; 7 bases align to TRBD1. J was trimmed by 5 bases and V by 5 bases; bases with no gene match: 8. CDR1 SNHLY and CDR2 FYNNEI come from the germline V gene. The CDR3 has 15 residues. The DNA of the CDR3 is TGTGCCAGCAGTCCCGCCCGACAGGGAACCGGGGAGCTGTTTTTT. Protein sequence: CASSPARQGTGELFF.

This rearrangement joins TRBV19 to TRBJ2-7; unclear D gene. Trimming stripped 3 bases from V and 0 bases from J, with 9 bases between. The CDR3 has 14 amino acids. Germline V lookup: CDR1 LNHDA, CDR2 SQIVND (reference sequence). The CDR3 sequence: CASSISPGSYEQYF. The CDR3 DNA reads as TGTGCCAGTAGTATTTCCCCAGGCTCCTACGAGCAGTACTTC. Full variable domain (missing parts from reference TRBV19 and TRBJ2-7): DGGITQSPKYLFRKEGQNVTLSCEQNLNHDAMYWYRQDPGQGLRLIYYSQIVNDFQKGDIAEGYSVSREKKESFPLTVTSAQKNPTAFYLCASSISPGSYEQYFGPGTRLTVT.

This chain connects TRBV5-1 to TRBJ2-5; TRBD2 matches 8 bases. The germline gives CDR1 SGHRS, CDR2 YFSETQ. The CDR3 runs to 14 residues. Trimming took 2 bases from V and 3 from J; bases not matched to a gene: 3. The CDR3 DNA is TGCGCCAGCAGCTTCGGGGGGGGCGAAGAGACCCAGTACTTC. Amino acid sequence: CASSFGGGEETQYF.

The chain is built from TRBV30 and TRBJ1-6, with TRBD1 matching 9 bases. CDR1 is GTSNPN and CDR2 is SVGIG in the germline V gene (reference sequence). The CDR3 has 14 residues. V lost 0 bases to trimming and J lost 10 bases; unmatched junction nucleotides: 4. The CDR3 region has the DNA TGTGCCTGGAGTGTTGGGACAGGGTGGTCACCCCTCCACTTT. Protein product: CAWSVGTGWSPLHF.

The V gene is TRBV5-8, the J gene TRBJ1-1, with D possibly being TRBD1 (6 bases). CDR1 and CDR2 (germline): SGHTS, YDEGEE. V dropped 3 bases and J dropped 6 bases, with 9 bases sitting between them. The CDR3 has 12 residues. As DNA, the CDR3 is TGTGCCAGCAGCTACAGGGAGTCTGAAGCTTTCTTT. Protein: CASSYRESEAFF. The full variable domain, rest sourced from reference TRBV5-8 and TRBJ1-1, is EAGVTQSPTHLIKTRGQQATLRCSPISGHTSVYWYQQALGLGLQFLLWYDEGEERNRGNFPPRFSGRQFPNYSSELNVNALELEDSALYLCASSYRESEAFFGQGTRLTVV.

This chain joins TRBV19 and TRBJ2-3; 7 bases fit TRBD2. Unmatched junction bases numbered 7, after V lost 5 bases and J lost 5 bases. The CDR3 runs 14 residues. Germline V gene lookup returns CDR1 LNHDA and CDR2 SQIVND (reference sequence). The CDR3 sequence is CASSPPGLKDTQYF. The CDR3 nucleotides are TGTGCCAGTAGTCCCCCGGGACTAAAAGATACGCAGTATTTT.

The chain has TRBV5-1 and TRBJ2-1, with TRBD2 identical over 9 bases. From germline, CDR1 is SGHRS and CDR2 YFSETQ. The J segment lost 6 bases and the V segment lost 0 bases, leaving 4 bases of the junction unmatched. There are 15 residues in the CDR3. The CDR3 sequence is CASSLVRGGPNEQFF. In nucleotides, the CDR3 is TGCGCCAGCAGCTTGGTGCGGGGGGGCCCCAATGAGCAGTTCTTC.

This chain joins TRBV6-1 and TRBJ2-2; 13 nucleotides match TRBD2. The CDR3 has 19 residues. Germline V gene sequence: CDR1 MNHNS, CDR2 SASEGT. Losses at the gene ends were 1 base for V and 2 bases for J; bases not matched to a gene: 7. DNA of the CDR3: TGTGCCAGCAGTGAAGTTCCCGGGACTAGCGGGATCAACACCGGGGAGCTGTTTTTT. Encoded protein: CASSEVPGTSGINTGELFF.

Details on this clone: One end of the junction fails to match germline, which may point to a read error. V usage is TRBV25-1 and J usage is TRBJ1-1; weak D call: TRBD1 (5 bases). CDR3 size: 14 residues. The V gene's germline CDR1 is MGHDK and CDR2 SYGVNS. This chain's CDR3 is CASSDRQPNTEAFF. CDR3 sequence (DNA): TGTGCCAGCAGTGATAGACAGCCGAACACTGAAGCTTTTTTT.

The chain has TRBV5-1 and TRBJ2-5; 10 nucleotides line up with TRBD2. J was trimmed by 5 bases and V by 1 base; bases with no gene match: 5. This CDR3 has 15 amino acids. Per germline, CDR1 SGHRS and CDR2 YFSETQ. CDR3 residues: CASSLSGGAGETQYF. The CDR3, as DNA: TGCGCCAGCAGCTTGAGCGGGGGGGCCGGTGAGACCCAGTACTTC.

The genes are TRBV11-3 and TRBJ2-3, with TRBD2 matching over 8 bases. The CDR3 consists of 16 residues. V was clipped by 3 bases and J by 2 bases; unmatched bases: 7. CDR1 and CDR2 from the germline V gene are SGHNT and YENEEA. CDR3 protein: CASSLGLREDTDTQYF. The DNA of the CDR3 is TGTGCCAGCAGCTTGGGTTTGCGGGAGGACACAGATACGCAGTATTTT.

The chain joins TRBV14 to TRBJ1-5; unclear D gene. V lost 1 base, J lost 3 bases, and 10 bases lay in between. In germline, CDR1 is SGHDN, CDR2 FVKESK. CDR3 length equals 15 residues. CDR3 nucleotides: TGTGCCAGCAGCCAAGGTGGCAGTTACAATCAGCCCCAGCATTTT. Its translation is CASSQGGSYNQPQHF. Full variable domain (missing parts from reference TRBV14 and TRBJ1-5): EAGVTQFPSHSVIEKGQTVTLRCDPISGHDNLYWYRRVMGKEIKFLLHFVKESKQDESGMPNNRFLAERTGGTYSTLKVQPAELEDSGVYFCASSQGGSYNQPQHFGDGTRLSIL.

The chain has TRBV6-6 and TRBJ1-2; 9 bases fit TRBD1. Germline lookup yields CDR1 MNHNY and CDR2 SVGAGI (reference sequence). With 0 bases clipped from V and 3 bases from J, the junction kept 2 bases outside the gene matches. There are 15 residues in the CDR3. CDR3 residues: CASSYSGTGHYGYTF. The CDR3 DNA follows: TGTGCCAGCAGTTACTCGGGGACAGGGCACTATGGCTACACCTTC.

The chain joins TRBV27 to TRBJ1-6; 9 nucleotides align to TRBD1. There are 15 residues in the CDR3. The V and J ends lost 2 bases and 7 bases, in that order; junction bases with no gene match: 3. CDR1 is MNHEY and CDR2 is SMNVEV in the germline V gene (reference sequence). The CDR3 loop reads CASSLPGTGNSPLHF. CDR3 coding DNA: TGTGCCAGCAGTTTACCCGGGACAGGGAATTCACCCCTCCACTTT.

This chain links TRBV11-2 with TRBJ2-5; D remains ambiguous. The CDR3 loop spans 14 amino acids. Trimming took 1 base from V and 4 from J, leaving 10 bases between them. The germline CDR1 and CDR2 sequences are SGHAT and FQNNGV. The CDR3 DNA is TGTGCCAGCAGCTTAGGTCCGACGGGAGAGACCCAGTACTTC. Translation: CASSLGPTGETQYF. The full variable domain, in which reference TRBV11-2 and TRBJ2-5 provide the parts outside the CDR3, is EAGVAQSPRYKIIEKRQSVAFWCNPISGHATLYWYQQILGQGPKLLIQFQNNGVVDDSQLPKDRFSAERLKGVDSTLKIQPAKLEDSAVYLCASSLGPTGETQYFGPGTRLLVL.

The chain has TRBV5-1 and TRBJ2-3, with unresolved D. The CDR3 contains 13 residues. Germline V CDR1 and CDR2: SGHRS, YFSETQ. Trimming cost V 4 bases and J 6 bases, with 12 bases left between them. The chain's CDR3 is CASSLTRFDTQYF. CDR3 bases: TGCGCCAGCAGCCTCACCAGATTCGATACGCAGTATTTT.

The chain employs TRBV4-1 and TRBJ2-7; TRBD1 is a possible D gene (5 bases). Between the trimmed V and J ends, which lost 5 bases and 6 bases, there was a span of 20 bases. Germline CDR1 is MGHRA and CDR2 is YSYEKL. The CDR3 runs 15 residues. Written as DNA, the CDR3 is TGCGCCAGCAGCTCCATCCAAGACAGAGCAGGCGAGCAGTACTTC. This sequence encodes CASSSIQDRAGEQYF.

This chain connects TRBV10-3 to TRBJ1-1, with D perhaps TRBD1 (6 bases). This CDR3 spans 16 amino acids. Germline CDR1 and CDR2: ENHRY and SYGVKD. Trimming stripped 6 bases from V and 0 bases from J, with 17 bases between. DNA for the CDR3: TGTGCCATCAGCCCAGGGGTCGGCCAGATGAACACTGAAGCTTTCTTT. Amino acids: CAISPGVGQMNTEAFF.